The clone carrying this T cell receptor (beta chain) was detected only a few times. The antigen remains undetermined. The germline V gene encodes CDR1 DFQATT and CDR2 SNEGSKA (reference sequence). The CDR3 consists of 12 residues. With 1 base removed from V and 4 bases from J, the gap between germline ends came to 6 bases. This sample was taken from a study of blood T cells in healthy people across ages. Study-wide results and caveats: Long-lived and aged donors differed, with more naive CD4+ cells and higher diversity in the long-lived.

Combining a sample-barcoded 5' primer with a J-beta primer mix, a second PCR ran for roughly 6 to 12 cycles. Paired-end reads containing CDR3 totaled no fewer than 2.5 million for each sample. One entry per CDR3 protein results from TCRdb running MiXCR on the 5' RACE reads. The sample carries 600,000 to 900,000 distinct CDR3 sequences, more than 25% recorded once. The sample was also reused in another study, on T cells of mothers and their children. That publication notes: A handful of children and their three healthy Caucasian mothers were the donors. Maternal samples each gave over 10 million TCR beta CDR3 reads, and child samples roughly 3 million each.

The source of this sequence is a boy aged 5-17 years in good health. Sequences were obtained from blood. J is TRBJ2-3 and V is TRBV20-1; D gene unclear. The CDR3: CSARVNSDTQYF. CDR3 nucleotide sequence: TGCAGTGCTAGAGTCAACTCAGATACGCAGTATTTT.